Sequencing of this T cell receptor beta chain was carried out in a study of T-cell reconstitution after alpha-beta-depleted transplantation in children. V lost 6 bases to trimming and J lost 7 bases; unmatched junction nucleotides: 7. Germline CDR1 reads DFQATT; CDR2 reads SNEGSKA (reference sequence). This CDR3 comprises 13 residues. The sample holds many counts of this clonotype. Antigen unknown. TCRbeta library construction was performed incorporating unique molecular identifiers. Each CDR3 protein is one row after TCRdb ran MiXCR on the PCR reads. The sample has 190,000 or so distinct CDR3 sequences, 6.3% seen once. Study observations and caveats: A year post-transplant, T-cell counts and diversity derived mostly from newly produced T cells. Surviving recipient T cells and intrathymic progenitors accounted for some patients' high TCRbeta diversity at day 60.

The chain uses TRBV20-1 and TRBJ1-1; 11 bases are shared with TRBD1. The TCR comes from a girl under two years old with combined immunodeficiency, due to receive a stem cell transplant. This material consisted of PBMCs, taken before TCRalphabeta/CD19-depleted stem cell transplant. The chain's CDR3 is CSALGQGEGEAFF. In DNA form, the CDR3 reads TGCAGTGCCCTGGGACAGGGGGAGGGTGAAGCTTTCTTT.